Listed below are T cell receptor beta chains from one sample, sequenced in a study of shared clonotypes between healthy human individuals. Produced via immunoSEQ multiplex PCR; TCRdb's table is partial and in-frame only. Of about 1 million clones listed, approximately 76% were seen once; the top ten hold 1.4%. Sequenced input: memory CD4+ T cells sorted from blood. The receptor set was obtained from a man younger than 30 in good health. The CDR3 runs from the conserved cysteine through the conserved F or W. Each record gives: V gene, clone size, J gene, D gene, CDR3 DNA, CDR3 protein. The D gene is left open where the match is weak. Clone size is not always given. Where it is, it says once, few, many or a class for expanded clones.

>TRBV19|.|TRBJ2-7|.
TGTGCCAGTAGTTCATTTACCGGCTACGAGCAGTACTTC
CASSSFTGYEQYF
>TRBV5-1|.|TRBJ1-6|.
TGCGCCAGCACGGGGGGGTCCCTGGGGAATTCACCCCTCCACTTT
CASTGGSLGNSPLHF
>TRBV5-1|.|TRBJ2-2|TRBD1
TGCGCCAGCAAGAGGGACAGCCCGAACACCGGGGAGCTGTTTTTT
CASKRDSPNTGELFF
>TRBV19|.|TRBJ2-1|.
TGTGCCAGTAGTACTTCCAGGGAGCAGTTCTTC
CASSTSREQFF
>TRBV6-5|many|TRBJ1-6|TRBD1
TGTGCCAGCAGAGGGACAGGGGCGAATAATTCACCCCTCCACTTT
CASRGTGANNSPLHF
>TRBV19|.|TRBJ2-5|TRBD2
TGTGCCAGTAGACCCGGACTAGCGGGAGGTGTGGAGACCCAGTACTTC
CASRPGLAGGVETQYF
>TRBV30|.|TRBJ2-7|TRBD1
TGTGCCTGGAGTTTGGGACAGGGGAACTACGAGCAGTACTTC
CAWSLGQGNYEQYF
>TRBV9|.|TRBJ1-2|.
TGTGCCAGCACCCCAGGAGGGGAGAACTATGGCTACACCTTC
CASTPGGENYGYTF
>TRBV25-1|few|TRBJ2-3|TRBD1
TGTGCCAGCAGTGGCTGGGCGATGACAGGGGGTTCCGCAGATACGCAGTATTTT
CASSGWAMTGGSADTQYF
>TRBV28|once|TRBJ2-7|TRBD2
TGTGCCAGCAGTTTTTCCGGGAGGGGGGTGTTCAACGAGCAGTACTTC
CASSFSGRGVFNEQYF
>TRBV5-4|.|TRBJ1-2|.
TGTGCCAGCAGCTTGTCGGGAAAGGGGGACACCTTC
CASSLSGKGDTF
>TRBV10-3|few|TRBJ2-7|.
TGTGCCATCAGTGAGTCGCCAGGGAACTACTACGAGCAGTACTTC
CAISESPGNYYEQYF
>TRBV6-6|.|TRBJ2-1|.
TGTGCCAGCAACCCTCAAGGGAGCGGCGAGCAGTTCTTC
CASNPQGSGEQFF
>TRBV11-2|.|TRBJ2-7|TRBD1
TGTGCCAGCAGCCACGGCGGGACAGGGGAACACGAGCAGTACTTC
CASSHGGTGEHEQYF
>TRBV11-2|.|TRBJ1-2|.
TGTGCCAGCAGCTTAGAGGGTGGCTACACCTTC
CASSLEGGYTF
>TRBV15|.|TRBJ1-2|TRBD1
TGTGCCACCAGCAGAGATCTCGCAGGGGGTGGTAACTATGGCTACACCTTC
CATSRDLAGGGNYGYTF
>TRBV27|.|TRBJ2-6|.
TGTGCCAGCAGTTTATACCCGGGGGCCAACGTCCTGACTTTC
CASSLYPGANVLTF
>TRBV28|.|TRBJ1-4|.
TGTGCCAGCAGTTCGGAAGCCGGGACCTCTAATGAAAAACTGTTTTTT
CASSSEAGTSNEKLFF
>TRBV29-1|few|TRBJ2-3|.
TGCAGCGTTGAGAGGGGGGGCACAGATACGCAGTATTTT
CSVERGGTDTQYF
>TRBV5-8|.|TRBJ2-1|TRBD2
TGTGCCAGCAGCTTGGCGTCCCGACTAGCGGGAGACAATGAGCAGTTCTTC
CASSLASRLAGDNEQFF
>TRBV5-1|.|TRBJ2-1|.
TGCGCCAGCAGCTTGGTGTCCGACAATGAGCAGTTCTTC
CASSLVSDNEQFF
>TRBV13|.|TRBJ2-1|TRBD2
TGTGCCAGCAGCTTCGCCCTCCTCCGACTAGCGGGCCATGAGCAGTTCTTC
CASSFALLRLAGHEQFF
>TRBV10-3|few|TRBJ2-7|.
TGTGCCATCGGGTCTAGTGGCGTGGACGAGCAGTACTTC
CAIGSSGVDEQYF
>TRBV5-1|.|TRBJ2-5|TRBD1
TGCGCCAGCAGCCCCCGGGACAGGGGGGAAGAGACCCAGTACTTC
CASSPRDRGEETQYF
>TRBV5-4|.|TRBJ1-3|TRBD1
TGTGCCAGCAGCTTGGCCGCAGGGGGCTTTGGAAACACCATATATTTT
CASSLAAGGFGNTIYF